Listed here is a single TCR beta chain. No antigen is known for it. PCR amplification relied on 60 Vbeta primers (plus 13 Jbeta primers). Using immunoSEQ multiplex PCR, the repertoire was profiled, and TCRdb retains in-frame clones only, with some absent. The sample lists 250,000 to 350,000 clones, 80% to 90% seen once, with roughly 4% in the top ten. This record comes from a study of cytomegalovirus exposure and HLA in healthy donors. V was clipped by 2 bases and J by 8 bases; unmatched bases: 2. Germline values: CDR1 MGHRA, CDR2 YSYEKL. CDR3 length equals 13 residues. Notes on the study in general: Earlier analysis found most TCR beta V segments productive about 87% or about 30% of the time. Sequencing depth roughly uniform across donors was assumed in presence/absence analyses.

Sequencing was done on a sample of PBMCs. This chain connects TRBV4-1 to TRBJ1-4, with 7 bases lining up with TRBD1. The source is a man aged 40-50 years in good health and CMV-seropositive. This CDR3 reads CASSQFRGEKLFF. The CDR3 coding sequence is TGCGCCAGCAGCCAATTCAGGGGGGAAAAACTGTTTTTT.